One and the same sample provided the 8 T cell receptor beta chains below, sequenced in a study of blood T cell repertoires in COVID-19. Clones were read by immunoSEQ multiplex PCR, and TCRdb kept only the in-frame ones, dropping some. Here the sample spans 250,000 to 300,000 clones, roughly 93% being singletons. The material sequenced was PBMCs or T cells enriched from blood (not recorded which). All receptors derive from a woman between 40 and 50 years old with acute COVID-19.

This chain connects TRBV5-1 to TRBJ2-7; 13 nucleotides agree with TRBD2. Germline values: CDR1 SGHRS, CDR2 YFSETQ. The CDR3 length is 15 residues. The V segment lost 3 bases and the J segment 2 bases; nucleotides outside the gene matches: 2. The CDR3 loop is CASSYTSGGAYEQYF. The CDR3 DNA reads TGCGCCAGCAGCTACACTAGCGGGGGGGCCTACGAGCAGTACTTC.

The chain employs TRBV28 and TRBJ1-5; TRBD1 matches 8 bases. Per germline, CDR1 MDHEN and CDR2 SYDVKM. With 5 bases clipped from V and 1 base from J, the junction kept 10 bases outside the gene matches. The CDR3 loop spans 17 amino acids. The CDR3 spells CASSPGGRTGSNQPQHF. The CDR3 DNA reads as TGTGCCAGCAGTCCAGGGGGTCGGACAGGGAGCAATCAGCCCCAGCATTTT.

V and J are TRBV7-9 and TRBJ2-3, with 14 positions matching TRBD2. With V trimmed by 4 bases and J by 2 bases, 2 bases remained unmatched. This CDR3 contains 16 residues. Per germline, CDR1 SEHNR and CDR2 FQNEAQ (reference sequence). The CDR3 protein is CASSSGLAGATDTQYF. The CDR3 region has the DNA TGTGCCAGCAGCTCGGGACTAGCGGGGGCCACAGATACGCAGTATTTT.

This clone has a single count. The chain uses TRBV2 and TRBJ2-2; no firm D call. V shed 6 bases and J shed 6 bases, with 11 bases lying between them. CDR3 size: 13 residues. Germline-derived CDR1 and CDR2 are SNHLY and FYNNEI. The CDR3 is CASRKTPPGELFF. DNA of the CDR3: TGTGCCAGCAGAAAAACACCACCCGGGGAGCTGTTTTTT.

The J gene is TRBJ2-2, the V gene TRBV1; the DNA was not used to check the table's D call, TRBD1. TRBV1 is a listed pseudogene. This CDR3 has 18 amino acids. The CDR3 here is CTSSRDSAPQTNTGELFF. The CDR3 DNA follows: TGCACCAGCAGCCGGGACAGCGCACCCCAGACGAACACCGGGGAGCTGTTTTTT.

The chain recombines TRBV28 with TRBJ2-7; 11 bases map to TRBD2. Germline CDR1 and CDR2: MDHEN and SYDVKM. The junction had 24 bases not matched to a gene; V was cut back by 2 bases and J by 0 bases. This CDR3 has 23 amino acids. The DNA for the CDR3 is TGTGCCAGCAGTTTACTTCTTCCTGGTCGGCTAGCGGGGGGTCCCCTAAGCTCCTACGAGCAGTACTTC. Its translation is CASSLLLPGRLAGGPLSSYEQYF.

This clone was seen a single time. The chain uses TRBV7-9 and TRBJ2-7, with TRBD1 identical over 10 bases. Germline values: CDR1 SEHNR, CDR2 FQNEAQ (reference sequence). This CDR3 comprises 15 residues. Unmatched junction bases numbered 5, after V lost 2 bases and J lost 4 bases. The CDR3 DNA reads as TGTGCCAGCAGCTTATTTGACAGGGGGCGGTACGAGCAGTACTTC. It encodes CASSLFDRGRYEQYF.

The genes are TRBV19 and TRBJ2-7, with 7 bases aligning to TRBD2. Germline CDR1 LNHDA, CDR2 SQIVND (reference sequence). This CDR3 is built from 15 residues. Losses at the gene ends were 7 bases for V and 2 bases for J; bases not matched to a gene: 11. The CDR3 bases are TGTGCCAGTACCCCCCGGGCGGGAGTAACCTACGAGCAGTACTTC. It is translated as CASTPRAGVTYEQYF.